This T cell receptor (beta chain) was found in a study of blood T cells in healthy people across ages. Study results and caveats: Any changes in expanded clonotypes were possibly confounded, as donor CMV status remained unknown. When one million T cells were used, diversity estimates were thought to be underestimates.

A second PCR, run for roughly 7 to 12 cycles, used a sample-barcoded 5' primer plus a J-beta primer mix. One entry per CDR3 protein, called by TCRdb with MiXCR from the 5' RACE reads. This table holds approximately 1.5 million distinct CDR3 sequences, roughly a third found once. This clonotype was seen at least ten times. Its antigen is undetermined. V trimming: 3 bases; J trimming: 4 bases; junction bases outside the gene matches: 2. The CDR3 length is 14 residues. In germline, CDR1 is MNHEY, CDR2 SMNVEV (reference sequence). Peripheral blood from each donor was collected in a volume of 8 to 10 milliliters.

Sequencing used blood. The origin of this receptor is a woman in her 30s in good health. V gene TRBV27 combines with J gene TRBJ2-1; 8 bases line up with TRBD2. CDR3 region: CASSLSGGYNEQFF. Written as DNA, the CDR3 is TGTGCCAGCAGTTTGAGCGGGGGTTACAATGAGCAGTTCTTC.